This TCR beta chain derives from a study of T cell changes during pregnancy in multiple sclerosis. The CDR3 has 12 residues. Germline-derived CDR1 and CDR2 are LGHNA and YNFKEQ. Between the trimmed V and J ends, which lost 6 bases and 11 bases, there was a span of 15 bases. Assay used: immunoSEQ multiplex PCR; TCRdb lists only in-frame clones, some missing. The table has around 58,000 clones, around 90% seen once. The V and J genes are TRBV4-2 and TRBJ2-3, with D perhaps matching TRBD1 (6 bases). This material consisted of peripheral blood, taken before pregnancy. The origin of this receptor is a female donor with multiple sclerosis, enrolled in a pregnancy study. This CDR3 is CASSTSEGEQYF. CDR3 sequence (DNA): TGTGCCAGCAGTACCTCCGAGGGGGAGCAGTATTTT.